This TCR beta chain came from a study of response to subunit inactivated influenza vaccine. Findings and caveats of the study: T cells newly recruited by each seasonal influenza vaccination are few, the authors suggested.

This clonotype was observed a handful of times. Its matching antigen is unknown. TCRdb re-analysed the RT-PCR reads in MiXCR, keeping a single row per CDR3 protein. The data hold 490,000 or so distinct CDR3 sequences, with 6% to 9% observed a single time. CDR3 size: 14 residues. V shed 6 bases and J 11 bases; nucleotides not matched to a gene: 11. The germline V gene has CDR1 MGHRA and CDR2 YSYEKL. The chain couples TRBV4-1 to TRBJ1-1, with 11 bases matching TRBD1. The specimen comprised PBMCs from blood, sampled around 25 months after vaccination. This clonotype was obtained from a man in his fifties or sixties who received an inactivated influenza vaccine. The CDR3 loop reads CASSPPGQGERAFF. The CDR3 DNA follows: TGCGCCAGCAGTCCGCCGGGACAGGGGGAACGGGCTTTCTTT.